This T cell receptor (beta chain) was sequenced during a study of blood T cell repertoires in COVID-19. Whole-study context: Sites in the United States, Italy and Spain provided acute and convalescent COVID-19 samples. Nucleic acid was either cDNA or gDNA, and it came from T cells, B-cell-depleted T cells, or PBMCs.

Original processing notes: Counts of nucleated cells, estimated from reference gene primer amplification, were obtained. This table comes from immunoSEQ multiplex PCR, and its TCRdb copy is limited to in-frame clones, with some not included. The V and J calls and clone size are taken from that table; D and trimming were inferred from the DNA. This sample yields 130,000 or so clones, of which 84% are seen a single time; 12% belongs to the top ten. Between the trimmed V and J ends, which lost 7 bases and 6 bases, there was a span of 24 bases. Germline CDR1 and CDR2: SEHNR and FQNEAQ (reference sequence). The CDR3 covers 16 residues.

V usage is TRBV7-9 and J usage is TRBJ1-1; a weak D match, TRBD1 (5 bases). This receptor was identified in a woman aged 60 to 75 with acute or convalescent COVID-19. Sequenced input: peripheral blood. CDR3 DNA: TGTGCCAGCAACTTGGGCCAGGGACTGGGGGACGCTGAAGCTTTCTTT. Protein sequence: CASNLGQGLGDAEAFF.